A selection of T cell receptor beta chains follows, all from one sample in a study of lymphopenia after photon versus proton radiotherapy. The protocol was immunoSEQ multiplex PCR, while the TCRdb copy is restricted to in-frame clones and leaves out a portion. The data show more than 25,000 clones, with around 83% seen just once and under 4.5% held by the top ten. The input for sequencing was peripheral blood, taken from a patient treated with photon-based radiotherapy. The source is a woman in her forties or fifties with pancreatic cancer. Both conserved end residues are part of each CDR3. A D gene is named only where the DNA matches it firmly. Expanded clones are given a class, and other clones once, few, many or no size at all.

DNA	CDR3	V	J	size	D
TGTGCCAGCAGAGTTTCGGAAATCTACGAGCAGTACTTC	CASRVSEIYEQYF	TRBV28	TRBJ2-7	-	-
TGTGCCAGCAGTTTGGGGCAGGATAGCACAGATACGCAGTATTTT	CASSLGQDSTDTQYF	TRBV28	TRBJ2-3	-	-
TGTGCCAGCAGTGAAGGAACTAGCGGCGACGAGCAGTACTTC	CASSEGTSGDEQYF	TRBV6-1	TRBJ2-7	few	TRBD2
TGTGCCAGCAGCCCGGGCCTCCCCCCCTACGAGCAGTACTTC	CASSPGLPPYEQYF	TRBV7-3	TRBJ2-7	-	-
TGTGCCAGCAGCGAACAACCAGGGAGGAGAGGGACTGAAGCTTTCTTT	CASSEQPGRRGTEAFF	TRBV7-2	TRBJ1-1	-	-
TGTGCCAGCCACTTTGCGGCAGGGAACACCGGGGAGCTGTTTTTT	CASHFAAGNTGELFF	TRBV2	TRBJ2-2	once	-
TGTGCCATCAGTGAGTCGAATGAGCTAGCGGGATTCACAGATACGCAGTATTTT	CAISESNELAGFTDTQYF	TRBV10-3	TRBJ2-3	-	TRBD2
TGTGCCAGCAGCTTTTTGACAGCGGGAACAGATACGCAGTATTTT	CASSFLTAGTDTQYF	TRBV7-2	TRBJ2-3	once	TRBD2
TGCGCCAGCAGCGCGGATAGCGGGCCCCCCTACGAGCAGTACTTC	CASSADSGPPYEQYF	TRBV4-3	TRBJ2-7	-	TRBD2
TGCGCCAGCAGCTTGACCCCTAGCGGGCAAGAGGAGCAGTACTTC	CASSLTPSGQEEQYF	TRBV5-1	TRBJ2-7	-	TRBD2
TGTGCCAGTAGTATGGTTTTTCTGTCGGGAGGGCCCTATGAGCAGTTCTTC	CASSMVFLSGGPYEQFF	TRBV19	TRBJ2-1	-	TRBD2
TGTGCCAGCATCGGGAACAGTCAAGAGACCCAGTACTTC	CASIGNSQETQYF	TRBV28	TRBJ2-5	-	-
TGTGCCAGCAGTGCCCCCCGGACTAGCGGGGTGAACACCGGGGAGCTGTTTTTT	CASSAPRTSGVNTGELFF	TRBV2	TRBJ2-2	-	TRBD2
TGTGCCAGCCGGTTGAGGGTGGATCAGCCCCAGCATTTT	CASRLRVDQPQHF	TRBV28	TRBJ1-5	-	-
TGTGCCAGTAGTACGACAGGGGGCTACGAGCAGTACTTC	CASSTTGGYEQYF	TRBV19	TRBJ2-7	-	TRBD1
TGTGCCACCAGCAGAGATTTGGCAGGGAACACTGAAGCTTTCTTT	CATSRDLAGNTEAFF	TRBV15	TRBJ1-1	-	-
TGTGCCAGTAGTTCTCAGGCTAGCGCAACTGAGCAGTTCTTC	CASSSQASATEQFF	TRBV19	TRBJ2-1	-	-
TGTGCCAGCAGCTTGGACAGGGCCAAAAACATTCAGTACTTC	CASSLDRAKNIQYF	TRBV5-4	TRBJ2-4	-	-
TGCAGCGTTGTTGACCGAGAGGCTTTCTTT	CSVVDREAFF	TRBV29-1	TRBJ1-1	-	-
TGTGCGACCCAGGCTCAAGAGACCCAGTACTTC	CATQAQETQYF	TRBV5-4	TRBJ2-5	once	-
TGTGCCAGCAGCCGGATGACCAGCTACGAGCAGTTCTTC	CASSRMTSYEQFF	TRBV7-3	TRBJ2-1	-	-
TGTGCCAGCAGCCAAGTAGGTGTGAGCTATGGCTACACCTTC	CASSQVGVSYGYTF	TRBV14	TRBJ1-2	-	-
TGTGCCAGCAGGTACACCGGGGAGCTGTTTTTT	CASRYTGELFF	TRBV2	TRBJ2-2	-	-
TGTGCCAGCAGTTTGGAGGGAAGGAACACTGAAGCTTTCTTT	CASSLEGRNTEAFF	TRBV28	TRBJ1-1	-	-
TGCAGCGTTGAAGGGACTAGCGTCTACGAGCAGTACTTC	CSVEGTSVYEQYF	TRBV29-1	TRBJ2-7	-	TRBD2
TGTGCCAGCAGCTCACGGACAGATAGCACAGATACGCAGTATTTT	CASSSRTDSTDTQYF	TRBV9	TRBJ2-3	-	-
TGTGCCAGCAGCTTAGTTCAAGTCGTGGCCGGGGAGCTGTTTTTT	CASSLVQVVAGELFF	TRBV7-2	TRBJ2-2	-	-
TGTGCCAGCAGCGTGGGACAGGGGGGATTCTACGAGCAGTACTTC	CASSVGQGGFYEQYF	TRBV7-6	TRBJ2-7	-	TRBD1
TGTGCCAGCAGCTTCCGACAGGTGGGATCTGGGGCCAACGTCCTGACTTTC	CASSFRQVGSGANVLTF	TRBV5-6	TRBJ2-6	-	-
TGTGCCAGTAGTGGGGGACTAGCGGGAAGAGATACGCAGTATTTT	CASSGGLAGRDTQYF	TRBV19	TRBJ2-3	-	TRBD2
TGTGCCACTGGGACAGTCAATATCGACTATGGCTACACCTTC	CATGTVNIDYGYTF	TRBV7-2	TRBJ1-2	-	TRBD1
TGTGCCAGCAGCTCAGGCGAACCTCATCGTGGCTACACCTTC	CASSSGEPHRGYTF	TRBV11-2	TRBJ1-2	-	-
TGTGCCAGCAGCCGTGGGACTAGCGGTTCTTTTCAAATCCAAGAGACCCAGTACTTC	CASSRGTSGSFQIQETQYF	TRBV7-2	TRBJ2-5	-	TRBD2
TGTGCCAGCAGTTCACCAGGGTTGGCCTTTGGCTACACCTTC	CASSSPGLAFGYTF	TRBV27	TRBJ1-2	-	-
TGTGCCAGCAGTTTTACCGGGGAGATGAACACTGAAGCTTTCTTT	CASSFTGEMNTEAFF	TRBV28	TRBJ1-1	-	-
TGTGCCAGCAGCCTTGACAGTTCCTACGAGCAGTACTTC	CASSLDSSYEQYF	TRBV7-2	TRBJ2-7	-	-
TGTGCCTGGTCCTCACTAGCGGGAGTGTCGACCCAGTACTTC	CAWSSLAGVSTQYF	TRBV30	TRBJ2-5	-	TRBD2
TGCAGCGTAGCTCGGGACAGCGAACGGGAGCAGTACTTC	CSVARDSEREQYF	TRBV29-1	TRBJ2-7	-	TRBD1
TGTGCCAGCAGCTTAGCCGGGAACTCTGGGGCCAACGTCCTGACTTTC	CASSLAGNSGANVLTF	TRBV5-6	TRBJ2-6	-	-
TGTGCCAGCAGCTTAACCTCCGGGGCTGGGCAGCCCCAGCATTTT	CASSLTSGAGQPQHF	TRBV5-5	TRBJ1-5	once	-
TGTGCCAGCAGCCAACTGGAGGTGACCTACGAGCAGTACTTC	CASSQLEVTYEQYF	TRBV25-1	TRBJ2-7	-	-
TGTGCCAGCAGCGCGGGACAGGGGGACCTTACGCAGTATTTT	CASSAGQGDLTQYF	TRBV7-9	TRBJ2-3	-	TRBD1
TGTGCCAGCAGTCCGGGTCTAGCGGTTAGCACAGATACGCAGTATTTT	CASSPGLAVSTDTQYF	TRBV7-9	TRBJ2-3	-	TRBD2
TGTGCCAGTAGTACCCCGAGGACTAGGGCGTACAATGAGCAGTTCTTC	CASSTPRTRAYNEQFF	TRBV19	TRBJ2-1	-	TRBD2
TGTGCCAGCAGTTTGAGGACTAGCGGCCCGGGGGCGGGTGAGCAGTTCTTC	CASSLRTSGPGAGEQFF	TRBV28	TRBJ2-1	-	TRBD2
TGTGCCAGCAGCTTAATGGCGGGAGCAGAGACCCAGTACTTC	CASSLMAGAETQYF	TRBV7-3	TRBJ2-5	-	TRBD2
TGTGCCAGCAGTCTGGGAGGGAACACCGGGGAGCTGTTTTTT	CASSLGGNTGELFF	TRBV6-1	TRBJ2-2	once	-
TGTGCCAGCAGTTATGAGAACAGGGGACGCACTGAAGCTTTCTTT	CASSYENRGRTEAFF	TRBV6-5	TRBJ1-1	-	TRBD1
TGTGCCAGCAGCTTGGCCGTGAACACTGAAGCTTTCTTT	CASSLAVNTEAFF	TRBV5-6	TRBJ1-1	-	-
TGTGCCAGTAGGGCGGAGGCGTACAATGAGCAGTTCTTC	CASRAEAYNEQFF	TRBV19	TRBJ2-1	-	-